This TCR beta chain emerged from a study of CD8 T cells in ankylosing spondylitis. Study-wide findings and caveats: There was a TCR beta motif, made of 7 to 9 highly homologous variants, that appeared characteristic of ankylosing spondylitis blood.

TCRdb re-called the 5' RACE reads through MiXCR, storing one row per CDR3 protein. The data show over 700,000 distinct CDR3 sequences, with roughly 19% seen just once and about 19% held by the top ten. This clonotype was counted many times. What it binds is not known. Germline V lookup: CDR1 SGHRS, CDR2 YFSETQ. The CDR3 contains 15 residues. Deletions cut 1 base from V and 0 bases from J, with 8 bases between. Sequenced: blood, either unsorted or a sorted T cell fraction (not recorded which). The sequence derives from a male donor with ankylosing spondylitis. The chain links TRBV5-1 to TRBJ2-1; D is unclear. The CDR3 here is CASSLILSSYNEQFF. Written as DNA, the CDR3 is TGCGCCAGCAGCTTGATACTTTCCTCCTACAATGAGCAGTTCTTC.